This T cell receptor (beta chain) emerged from a study of immune evolution from preneoplasia to lung adenocarcinoma. Only in-frame clones appear in the TCRdb table, and some are missing; sequencing was by immunoSEQ multiplex PCR. The sample records around 6,100 clones, roughly 79% being singletons. The CDR3 length is 12 residues. V lost 0 bases to trimming and J lost 5 bases, with 4 bases between them. Germline CDR1 and CDR2: LNHNV and YYDKDF (reference sequence). This clone was seen just once. This CDR3 is also generated by other DNA sequences in the sample. The specimen sequenced was FFPE minimally invasive lung adenocarcinoma tissue. This receptor was identified in a person between 45 and 75 years old with lung adenocarcinoma. The chain links TRBV15 to TRBJ2-5, with no clear D. The CDR3 DNA reads TGTGCCACCAGCAGAGATCAGGAGACCCAGTACTTC. Translating it yields CATSRDQETQYF.